This TCR beta chain appears in the sequencing data of a study of CD8 T cells in Susac syndrome. Findings of the study overall: Clonal expansion was not observed in the Susac syndrome CD4+ T cell repertoires.

To note about this clonotype: Its antigen remains unidentified.

Random-hexamer reverse transcription was applied to about 0.45 to 1 ug RNA. TCRdb passed the immunoSEQ multiplex PCR reads through MiXCR, listing each CDR3 protein once. The table shows over 150,000 distinct CDR3 sequences, with roughly 94% occurring only once. From blood CD8+ and CD4+ T cells, the TCR beta chain was sequenced. The sequence was collected from a human donor with Susac syndrome. Sequencing was performed on CD4+ T cells from PBMCs.

The CDR3 DNA is TGCAGTGCTAGAGAGACTAGCGGGAGCATGGGTGAGCAGTTCTTC. The encoded protein is CSARETSGSMGEQFF. This rearrangement joins TRBV20-1 to TRBJ2-1, with 12 bases lining up with TRBD2. The length of the CDR3 is 15 residues. After removal of 0 bases from V and 9 bases from J, the junction contained 6 bases not matched to a gene. Germline assignment: CDR1 DFQATT and CDR2 SNEGSKA (reference sequence).